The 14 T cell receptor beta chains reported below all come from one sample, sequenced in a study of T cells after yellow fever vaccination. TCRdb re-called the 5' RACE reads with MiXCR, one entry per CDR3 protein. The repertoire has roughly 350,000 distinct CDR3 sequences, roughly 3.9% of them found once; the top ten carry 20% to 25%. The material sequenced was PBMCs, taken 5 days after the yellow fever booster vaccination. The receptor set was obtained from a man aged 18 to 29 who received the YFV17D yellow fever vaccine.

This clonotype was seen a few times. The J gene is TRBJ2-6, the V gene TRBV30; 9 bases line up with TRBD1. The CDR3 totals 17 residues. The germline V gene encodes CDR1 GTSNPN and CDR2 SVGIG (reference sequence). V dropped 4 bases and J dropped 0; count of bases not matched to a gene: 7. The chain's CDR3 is CAWTAGTGTSGANVLTF. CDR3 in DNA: TGTGCCTGGACCGCCGGGACAGGGACCTCTGGGGCCAACGTCCTGACTTTC. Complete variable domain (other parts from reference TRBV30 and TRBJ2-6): SQTIHQWPATLVQPVGSPLSLECTVEGTSNPNLYWYRQAAGRGLQLLFYSVGIGQISSEVPQNLSASRPQDRQFILSSKKLLLSDSGFYLCAWTAGTGTSGANVLTFGAGSRLTVL.

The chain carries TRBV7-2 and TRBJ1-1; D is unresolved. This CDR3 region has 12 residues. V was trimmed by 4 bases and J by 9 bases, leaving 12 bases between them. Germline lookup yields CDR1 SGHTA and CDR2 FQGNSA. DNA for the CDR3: TGTGCCAGCAGCTCCAGGTATGGCCAAGCTTTCTTT. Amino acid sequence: CASSSRYGQAFF. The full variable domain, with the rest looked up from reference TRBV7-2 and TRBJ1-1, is GAGVSQSPSNKVTEKGKDVELRCDPISGHTALYWYRQSLGQGLEFLIYFQGNSAPDKSGLPSDRFSAERTGGSVSTLTIQRTQQEDSAVYLCASSSRYGQAFFGQGTRLTVV.

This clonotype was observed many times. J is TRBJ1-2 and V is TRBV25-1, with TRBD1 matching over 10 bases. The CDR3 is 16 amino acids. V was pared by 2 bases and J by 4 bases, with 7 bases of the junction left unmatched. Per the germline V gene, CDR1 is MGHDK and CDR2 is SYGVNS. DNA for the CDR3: TGTGCCAGCAGTGAACCACGGACAGGGGGTGGCTATGGCTACACCTTC. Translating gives CASSEPRTGGGYGYTF.

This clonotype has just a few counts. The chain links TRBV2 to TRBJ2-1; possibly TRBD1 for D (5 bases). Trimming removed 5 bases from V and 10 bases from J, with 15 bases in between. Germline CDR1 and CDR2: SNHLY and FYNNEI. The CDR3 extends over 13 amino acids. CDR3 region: CASSKGPLGEQFF. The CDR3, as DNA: TGTGCCAGCAGTAAGGGGCCACTGGGGGAGCAGTTCTTC.

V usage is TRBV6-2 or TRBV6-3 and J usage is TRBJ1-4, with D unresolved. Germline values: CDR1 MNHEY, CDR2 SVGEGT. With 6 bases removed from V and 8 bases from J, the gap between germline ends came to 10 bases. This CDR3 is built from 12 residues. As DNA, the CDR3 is TGTGCCAGCAGCAGACCTTACGAAAAACTGTTTTTT. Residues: CASSRPYEKLFF.

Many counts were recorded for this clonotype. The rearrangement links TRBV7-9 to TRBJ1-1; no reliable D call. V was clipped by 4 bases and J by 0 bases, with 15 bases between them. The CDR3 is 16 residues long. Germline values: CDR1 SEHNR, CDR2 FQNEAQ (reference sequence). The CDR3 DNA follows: TGTGCCAGCAGCTCCCGTCCGGCTGACATGAACACTGAAGCTTTCTTT. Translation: CASSSRPADMNTEAFF.

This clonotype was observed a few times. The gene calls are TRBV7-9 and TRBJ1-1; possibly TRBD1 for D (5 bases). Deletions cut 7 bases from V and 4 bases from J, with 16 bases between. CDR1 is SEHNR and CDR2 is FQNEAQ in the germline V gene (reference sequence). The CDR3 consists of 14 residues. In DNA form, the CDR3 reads TGTGCCAGCACCTACATGACAAGGGGCACTGAAGCTTTCTTT. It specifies CASTYMTRGTEAFF.

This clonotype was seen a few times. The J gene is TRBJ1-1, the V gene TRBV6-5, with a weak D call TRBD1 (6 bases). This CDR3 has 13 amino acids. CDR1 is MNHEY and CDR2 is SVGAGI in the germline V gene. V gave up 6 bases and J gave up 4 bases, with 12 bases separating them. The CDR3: CASRRKGVTEAFF. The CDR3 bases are TGTGCCAGCAGGCGAAAGGGGGTCACTGAAGCTTTCTTT.

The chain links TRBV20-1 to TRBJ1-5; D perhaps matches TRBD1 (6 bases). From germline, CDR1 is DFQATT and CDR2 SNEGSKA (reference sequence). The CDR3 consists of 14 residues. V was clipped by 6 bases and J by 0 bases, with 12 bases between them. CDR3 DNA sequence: TGCAGTGCGGCTACAGGGTATAGCAATCAGCCCCAGCATTTT. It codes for CSAATGYSNQPQHF.

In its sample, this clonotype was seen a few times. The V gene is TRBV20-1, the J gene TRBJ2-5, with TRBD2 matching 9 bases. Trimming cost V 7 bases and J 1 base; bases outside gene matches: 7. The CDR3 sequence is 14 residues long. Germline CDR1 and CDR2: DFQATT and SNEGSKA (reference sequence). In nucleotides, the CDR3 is TGCAGTGGGGGTCTAGCGGGGCTCCAAGAGACCCAGTACTTC. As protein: CSGGLAGLQETQYF.

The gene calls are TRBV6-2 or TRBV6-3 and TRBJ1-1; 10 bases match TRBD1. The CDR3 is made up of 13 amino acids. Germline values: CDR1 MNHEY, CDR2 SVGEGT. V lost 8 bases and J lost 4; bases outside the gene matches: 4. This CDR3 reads CASGTGETTEAFF. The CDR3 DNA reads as TGTGCCAGCGGGACAGGGGAAACCACTGAAGCTTTCTTT.

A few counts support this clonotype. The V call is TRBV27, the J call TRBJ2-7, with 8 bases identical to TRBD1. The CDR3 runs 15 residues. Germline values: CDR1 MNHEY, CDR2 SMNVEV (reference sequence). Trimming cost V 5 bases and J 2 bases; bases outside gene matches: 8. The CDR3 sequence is CASSPVRTGTYEQYF. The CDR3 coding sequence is TGTGCCAGCAGTCCCGTCCGGACAGGGACCTACGAGCAGTACTTC.

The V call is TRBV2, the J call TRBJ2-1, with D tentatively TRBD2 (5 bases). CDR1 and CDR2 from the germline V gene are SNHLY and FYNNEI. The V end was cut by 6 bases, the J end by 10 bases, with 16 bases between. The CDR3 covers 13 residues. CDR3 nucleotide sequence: TGTGCCAGCAGGCCAACAGTGGGCGGGGAGCAGTTCTTC. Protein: CASRPTVGGEQFF.

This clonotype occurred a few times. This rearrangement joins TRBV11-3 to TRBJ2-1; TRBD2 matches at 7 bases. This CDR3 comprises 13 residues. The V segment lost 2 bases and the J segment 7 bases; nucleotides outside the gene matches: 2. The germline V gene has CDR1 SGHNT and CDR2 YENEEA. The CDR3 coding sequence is TGTGCCAGCAGCTTACCAGCGGGGAATGAGCAGTTCTTC. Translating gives CASSLPAGNEQFF. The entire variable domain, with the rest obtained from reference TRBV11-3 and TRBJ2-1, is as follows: EAGVVQSPRYKIIEKKQPVAFWCNPISGHNTLYWYLQNLGQGPELLIRYENEEAVDDSQLPKDRFSAERLKGVDSTLKIQPAELGDSAVYLCASSLPAGNEQFFGPGTRLTVL.